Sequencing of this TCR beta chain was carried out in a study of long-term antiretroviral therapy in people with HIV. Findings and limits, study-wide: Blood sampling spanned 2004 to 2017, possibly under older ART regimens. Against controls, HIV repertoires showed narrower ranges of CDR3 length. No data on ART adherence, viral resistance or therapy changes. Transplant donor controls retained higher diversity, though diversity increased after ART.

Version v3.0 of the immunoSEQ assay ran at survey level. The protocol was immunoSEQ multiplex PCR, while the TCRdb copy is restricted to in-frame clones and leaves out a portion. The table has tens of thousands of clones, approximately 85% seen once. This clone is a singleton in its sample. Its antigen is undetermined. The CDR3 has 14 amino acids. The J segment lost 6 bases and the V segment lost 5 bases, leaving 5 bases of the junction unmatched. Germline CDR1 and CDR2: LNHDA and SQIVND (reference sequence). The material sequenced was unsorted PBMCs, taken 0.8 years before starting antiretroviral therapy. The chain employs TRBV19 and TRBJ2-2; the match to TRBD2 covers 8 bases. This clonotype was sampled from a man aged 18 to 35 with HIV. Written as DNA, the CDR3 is TGTGCCAGTAGTCAGCAGCGGGGGTCCGGGGAGCTGTTTTTT. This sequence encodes CASSQQRGSGELFF.